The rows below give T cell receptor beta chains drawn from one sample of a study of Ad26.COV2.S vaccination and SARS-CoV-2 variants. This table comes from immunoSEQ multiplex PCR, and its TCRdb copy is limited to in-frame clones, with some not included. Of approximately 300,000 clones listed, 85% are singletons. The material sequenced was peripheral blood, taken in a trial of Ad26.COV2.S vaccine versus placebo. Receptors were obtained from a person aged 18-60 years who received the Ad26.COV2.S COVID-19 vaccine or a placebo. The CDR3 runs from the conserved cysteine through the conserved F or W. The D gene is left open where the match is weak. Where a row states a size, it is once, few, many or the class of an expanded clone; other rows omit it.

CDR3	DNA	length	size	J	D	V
CASGRLAGGRVTGELFF	TGTGCTAGTGGCCGACTAGCGGGGGGGCGCGTCACCGGGGAGCTGTTTTTT	17	.	TRBJ2-2	TRBD2	TRBV12-5
CASSYSIRIGGYTF	TGTGCCAGCAGTTACTCGATAAGAATTGGTGGCTACACCTTC	14	.	TRBJ1-2	.	TRBV6-5
CASSLSRATQETQYF	TGCGCCAGCAGCTTATCCCGGGCTACCCAAGAGACCCAGTACTTC	15	.	TRBJ2-5	.	TRBV5-1
CSVERRNYGYTF	TGCAGCGTTGAGCGACGGAACTATGGCTACACCTTC	12	once	TRBJ1-2	.	TRBV29-1
CATFRGSPTNSPLHF	TGTGCCACCTTCAGGGGTAGCCCCACTAATTCACCCCTCCACTTT	15	once	TRBJ1-6	.	TRBV6-5
CASTGVQGAVGELFF	TGTGCCAGCACGGGGGTACAGGGGGCCGTCGGGGAGCTGTTTTTT	15	many	TRBJ2-2	TRBD1	TRBV13
CASSLLRGFTEAFF	TGTGCCAGCAGTTTACTTCGGGGATTCACTGAAGCTTTCTTT	14	once	TRBJ1-1	.	TRBV28
CASSWGDSQETQYF	TGCGCCAGCAGCTGGGGAGACAGCCAAGAGACCCAGTACTTC	14	.	TRBJ2-5	.	TRBV5-1
CASSQDRQSYGYTF	TGTGCCAGCAGCCAAGATAGGCAATCCTATGGCTACACCTTC	14	.	TRBJ1-2	.	TRBV3-1/TRBV3-2
CASSQERRHYEQYF	TGTGCCAGCAGCCAAGAGCGTCGCCACTACGAGCAGTACTTC	14	.	TRBJ2-7	.	TRBV14
CASGPGQGPDTQYF	TGTGCTAGTGGTCCTGGACAGGGGCCAGATACGCAGTATTTT	14	.	TRBJ2-3	TRBD1	TRBV12-5
CASSSLRGQGGEKLFF	TGTGCCAGCAGCTCCCTTCGGGGTCAGGGGGGGGAAAAACTGTTTTTT	16	.	TRBJ1-4	TRBD1	TRBV11-2
CASSTGDRGVAEAFF	TGTGCCAGCAGTACCGGGGACAGGGGGGTGGCTGAAGCTTTCTTT	15	.	TRBJ1-1	TRBD1	TRBV6-6
CASRGEGAGEYIQYF	TGTGCCAGCAGGGGGGAGGGGGCAGGGGAGTACATTCAGTACTTC	15	.	TRBJ2-4	.	TRBV28
CASSVDPRSRGNTIYF	TGTGCCAGCAGCGTAGACCCGAGGTCGCGCGGAAACACCATATATTTT	16	.	TRBJ1-3	.	TRBV9
CASSQATSGGDTDTQYF	TGTGCCAGCAGCCAAGCCACTAGCGGGGGAGACACAGATACGCAGTATTTT	17	.	TRBJ2-3	TRBD2	TRBV11-2
CASSGGGQETQYF	TGTGCCAGCTCAGGCGGGGGGCAAGAGACCCAGTACTTC	13	once	TRBJ2-5	TRBD2	TRBV18
CAISGRDRAYEQYF	TGTGCCATCAGTGGCCGGGACAGGGCCTACGAGCAGTACTTC	14	once	TRBJ2-7	TRBD1	TRBV10-3
CASSESRGVDNEQFF	TGTGCCAGCAGTGAATCGAGGGGGGTAGACAATGAGCAGTTCTTC	15	.	TRBJ2-1	.	TRBV25-1
CASSLTRHTGELFF	TGCGCCAGCAGCTTAACCCGGCACACCGGGGAGCTGTTTTTT	14	.	TRBJ2-2	.	TRBV5-1
CASSLGSWDTEAFF	TGTGCCAGCAGCTTGGGGTCCTGGGACACTGAAGCTTTCTTT	14	.	TRBJ1-1	.	TRBV5-4
CASSYGTGGADTQYF	TGTGCCAGCAGTTACGGGACAGGGGGCGCAGATACGCAGTATTTT	15	.	TRBJ2-3	TRBD1	TRBV6-5
CAIGQASYGYTF	TGTGCCATCGGTCAGGCCTCGTATGGCTACACCTTC	12	.	TRBJ1-2	.	TRBV10-3
CASSVGTGGRSNYGYTF	TGTGCCAGCAGTGTAGGGACAGGGGGTCGTAGTAACTATGGCTACACCTTC	17	.	TRBJ1-2	TRBD1	TRBV6-1
CASSYTGSEQFF	TGTGCCAGCAGCTATACTGGGAGTGAGCAGTTCTTC	12	.	TRBJ2-1	.	TRBV3-1/TRBV3-2
CAIRIPAGNTIYF	TGTGCCATCAGAATTCCGGCTGGAAACACCATATATTTT	13	.	TRBJ1-3	.	TRBV10-3